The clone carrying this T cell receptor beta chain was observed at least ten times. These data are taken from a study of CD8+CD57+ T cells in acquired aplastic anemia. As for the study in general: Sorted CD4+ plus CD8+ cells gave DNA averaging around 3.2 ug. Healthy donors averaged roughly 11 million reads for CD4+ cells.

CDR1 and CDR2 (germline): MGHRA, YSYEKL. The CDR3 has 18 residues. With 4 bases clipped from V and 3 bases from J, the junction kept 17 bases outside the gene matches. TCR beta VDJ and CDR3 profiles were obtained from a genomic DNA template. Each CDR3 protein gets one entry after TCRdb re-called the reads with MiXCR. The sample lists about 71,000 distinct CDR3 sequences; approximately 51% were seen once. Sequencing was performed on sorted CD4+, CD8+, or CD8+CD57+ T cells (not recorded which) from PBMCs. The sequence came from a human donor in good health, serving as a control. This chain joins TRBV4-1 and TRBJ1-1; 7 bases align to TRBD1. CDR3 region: CASSPEGQGGVIDTEAFF. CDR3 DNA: TGCGCCAGCAGCCCGGAAGGGCAGGGGGGCGTTATCGACACTGAAGCTTTCTTT.